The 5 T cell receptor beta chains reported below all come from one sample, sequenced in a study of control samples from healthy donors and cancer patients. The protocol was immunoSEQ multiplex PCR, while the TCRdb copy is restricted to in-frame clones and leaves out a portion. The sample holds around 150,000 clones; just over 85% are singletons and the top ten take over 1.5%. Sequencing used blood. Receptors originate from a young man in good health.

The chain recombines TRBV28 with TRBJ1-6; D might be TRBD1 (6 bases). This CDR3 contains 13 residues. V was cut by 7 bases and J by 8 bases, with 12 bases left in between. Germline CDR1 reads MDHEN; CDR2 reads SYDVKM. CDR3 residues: CASNRDTYSPLHF. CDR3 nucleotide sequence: TGTGCCAGCAACCGGGACACCTATTCACCCCTCCACTTT.

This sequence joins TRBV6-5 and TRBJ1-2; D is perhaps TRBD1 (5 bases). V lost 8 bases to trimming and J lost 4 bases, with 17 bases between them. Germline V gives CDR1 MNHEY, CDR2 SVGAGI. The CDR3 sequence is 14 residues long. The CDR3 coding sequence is TGTGCCAGCTCCACACGGGGGGGAACCTATGGCTACACCTTC. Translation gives CASSTRGGTYGYTF.

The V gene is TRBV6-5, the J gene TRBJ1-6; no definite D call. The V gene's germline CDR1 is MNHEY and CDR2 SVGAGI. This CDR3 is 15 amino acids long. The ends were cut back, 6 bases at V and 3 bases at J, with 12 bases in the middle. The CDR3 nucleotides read TGTGCCAGCAGAACGGACCGGAACTATAATTCACCCCTCCACTTT. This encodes CASRTDRNYNSPLHF.

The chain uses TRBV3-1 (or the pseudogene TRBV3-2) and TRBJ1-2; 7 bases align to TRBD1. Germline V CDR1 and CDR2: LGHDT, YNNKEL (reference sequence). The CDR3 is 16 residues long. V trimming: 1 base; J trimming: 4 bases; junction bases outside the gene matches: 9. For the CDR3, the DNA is TGTGCCAGCAGCCAAGGGGCGAGGGGGCGCGTCTATGGCTACACCTTC. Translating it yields CASSQGARGRVYGYTF.

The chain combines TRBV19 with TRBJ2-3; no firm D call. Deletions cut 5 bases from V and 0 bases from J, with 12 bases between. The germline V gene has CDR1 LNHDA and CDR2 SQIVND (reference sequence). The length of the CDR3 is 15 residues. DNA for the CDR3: TGTGCCAGTAGTCTCGGAGCCCCTAGCACAGATACGCAGTATTTT. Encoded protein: CASSLGAPSTDTQYF.